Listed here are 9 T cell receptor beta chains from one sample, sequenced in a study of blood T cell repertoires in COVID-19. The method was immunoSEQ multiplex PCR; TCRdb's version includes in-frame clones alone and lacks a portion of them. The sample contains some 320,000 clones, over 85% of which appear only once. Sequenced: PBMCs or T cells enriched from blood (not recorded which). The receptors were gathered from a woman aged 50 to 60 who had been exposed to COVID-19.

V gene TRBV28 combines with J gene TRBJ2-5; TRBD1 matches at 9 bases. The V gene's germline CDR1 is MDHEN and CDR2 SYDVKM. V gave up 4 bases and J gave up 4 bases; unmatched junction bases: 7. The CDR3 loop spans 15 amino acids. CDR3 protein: CASSSYRGRGETQYF. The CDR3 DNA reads TGTGCCAGCAGTTCGTACAGGGGGCGTGGAGAGACCCAGTACTTC.

The CDR3 coding sequence is TGTGCCATCACCGAAGGACATCTGAACGAGCAGTACTTC. This sequence encodes CAITEGHLNEQYF. The chain combines TRBV10-3 with TRBJ2-7; D might be TRBD1 (5 bases). This CDR3 has 13 amino acids. V was trimmed by 7 bases and J by 5 bases, leaving 15 bases between them. Germline CDR1 reads ENHRY; CDR2 reads SYGVKD.

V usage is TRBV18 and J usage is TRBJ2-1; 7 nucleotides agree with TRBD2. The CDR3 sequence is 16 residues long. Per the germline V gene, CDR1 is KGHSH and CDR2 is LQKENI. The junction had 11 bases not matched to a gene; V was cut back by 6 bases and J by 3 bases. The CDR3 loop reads CASSPGLVSVYNEQFF. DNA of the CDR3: TGTGCCAGCTCCCCTGGACTAGTTTCGGTCTACAATGAGCAGTTCTTC.

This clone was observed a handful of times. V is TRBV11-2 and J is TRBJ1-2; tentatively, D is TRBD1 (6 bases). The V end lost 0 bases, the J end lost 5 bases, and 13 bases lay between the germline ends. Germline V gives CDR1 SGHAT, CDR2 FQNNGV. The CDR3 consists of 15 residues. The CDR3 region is CASSLDRSGVYGYTF. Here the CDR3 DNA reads TGTGCCAGCAGCTTAGATAGGTCAGGGGTTTATGGCTACACCTTC. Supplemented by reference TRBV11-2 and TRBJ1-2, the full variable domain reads EAGVAQSPRYKIIEKRQSVAFWCNPISGHATLYWYQQILGQGPKLLIQFQNNGVVDDSQLPKDRFSAERLKGVDSTLKIQPAKLEDSAVYLCASSLDRSGVYGYTFGSGTRLTVV.

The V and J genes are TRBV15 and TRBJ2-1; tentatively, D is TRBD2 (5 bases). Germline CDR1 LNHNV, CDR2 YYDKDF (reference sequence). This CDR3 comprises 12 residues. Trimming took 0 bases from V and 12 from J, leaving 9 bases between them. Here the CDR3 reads CATSRDRGWQFF. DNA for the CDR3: TGTGCCACCAGCAGAGACCGGGGATGGCAGTTCTTC.

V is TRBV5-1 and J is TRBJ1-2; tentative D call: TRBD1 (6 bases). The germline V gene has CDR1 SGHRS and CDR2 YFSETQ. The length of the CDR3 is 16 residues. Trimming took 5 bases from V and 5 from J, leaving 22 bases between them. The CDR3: CASRKDIQGVYYGYTF. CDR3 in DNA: TGCGCCAGCAGAAAGGATATACAGGGCGTATATTATGGCTACACCTTC.

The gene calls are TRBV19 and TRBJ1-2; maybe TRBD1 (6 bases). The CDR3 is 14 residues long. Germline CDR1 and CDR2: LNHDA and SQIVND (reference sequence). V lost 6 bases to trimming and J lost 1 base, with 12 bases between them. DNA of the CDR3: TGTGCCAGTAGAACGAGGGGGATTAACTATGGCTACACCTTC. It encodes CASRTRGINYGYTF.

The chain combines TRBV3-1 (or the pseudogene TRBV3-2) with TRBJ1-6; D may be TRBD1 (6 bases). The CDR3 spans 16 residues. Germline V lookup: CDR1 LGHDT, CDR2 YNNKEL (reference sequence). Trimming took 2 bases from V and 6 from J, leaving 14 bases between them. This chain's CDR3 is CASSQLGGSGNSPLHF. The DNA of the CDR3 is TGTGCCAGCAGCCAACTTGGGGGCTCGGGTAATTCACCCCTCCACTTT.

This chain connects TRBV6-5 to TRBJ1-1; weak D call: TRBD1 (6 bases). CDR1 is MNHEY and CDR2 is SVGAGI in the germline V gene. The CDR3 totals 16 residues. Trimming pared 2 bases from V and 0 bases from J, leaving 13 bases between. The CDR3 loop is CASSYRPGHMNTEAFF. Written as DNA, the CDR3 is TGTGCCAGCAGTTACCGTCCGGGACATATGAACACTGAAGCTTTCTTT.